This T cell receptor (beta chain) was captured by sequencing in a study of persistence of HIV-infected CD4 T cells. Study-level information: Up to roughly 180 mL blood was drawn at multiple time points; a couple of donors had single-time leukapheresis. General study points: TCR oligoclonality correlated with proviral oligoclonality in the same sorted populations.

The libraries were made with immunoSEQ version 4 in survey mode. Repertoires were generated with immunoSEQ multiplex PCR, while TCRdb's copy carries only in-frame clones and drops some. The sample lists tens of thousands of clones, roughly four fifths occurring once. As concerns this clone: Its matching antigen is unknown.

The stimulus was an HIV-1 Gag 15-mer peptide pool, 0.95 to 1 ug/peptide/mL. CD40L/CD69 double-negative CD45RO-high memory CD4+ T cells were collected. Before stimulation, PBMCs underwent CD8+ T cell depletion. The CDR3 runs to 16 residues. Between the trimmed V and J ends, which lost 7 bases and 0 bases, there was a span of 16 bases. Germline assignment: CDR1 LNHDA and CDR2 SQIVND (reference sequence). The source of this sequence is an adult woman with HIV who was CMV-seropositive. Sequences were derived from CD4+ T cells sorted from PBMCs after approximately 19-hour stimulation, sampled from a patient who received antiretroviral therapy. This rearrangement joins TRBV19 to TRBJ1-3; possible D gene TRBD1, 5 bases. The CDR3 loop is CASTLGHSSSGNTIYF. As DNA, the CDR3 is TGTGCCAGTACTTTAGGACACTCAAGCTCTGGAAACACCATATATTTT. Drawing the rest from reference TRBV19 and TRBJ1-3, the complete variable domain is DGGITQSPKYLFRKEGQNVTLSCEQNLNHDAMYWYRQDPGQGLRLIYYSQIVNDFQKGDIAEGYSVSREKKESFPLTVTSAQKNPTAFYLCASTLGHSSSGNTIYFGEGSWLTVV.